These 16 T cell receptor beta chains were all obtained from the same sample, sequenced in a study of blood T cell repertoires in COVID-19 (TCRdb year 2020). The method was the immunoSEQ multiplex PCR assay. Not all clones reach the TCRdb copy of this immuneACCESS table, which keeps in-frame sequences only. Checked studies attribute under half of the gap to unresolved V genes and leave the rest unexplained. This sample holds about 120,000 clones; about 80% were observed only once. Under 20% of the sample is in the top ten clones. The source material was peripheral blood. All receptors derive from a man aged 60 to 75 with active or convalescent COVID-19.

This clone was picked up a small number of times. The gene calls are TRBV24-1 and TRBJ1-2; perhaps TRBD1 as D (5 bases). V dropped 4 bases and J dropped 3 bases, with 20 bases sitting between them. CDR3 length: 17 amino acids. Germline assignment: CDR1 KGHDR and CDR2 SFDVKD. CDR3 coding DNA: TGTGCCACCAGTGAACGGGTTGGATTGGGGGGGGACTATGGCTACACCTTC. Translated, it gives CATSERVGLGGDYGYTF.

The chain links TRBV7-9 to TRBJ2-6; 10 bases are a match to TRBD1. V lost 3 bases and J lost 4; bases outside the gene matches: 6. Germline V CDR1 and CDR2: SEHNR, FQNEAQ (reference sequence). This CDR3 is 17 amino acids long. This chain's CDR3 is CASSLGQGFSGANVLTF. The CDR3 nucleotides read TGTGCCAGCAGCTTGGGACAGGGGTTTTCCGGGGCCAACGTCCTGACTTTC. Drawing the rest from reference TRBV7-9 and TRBJ2-6, the complete variable domain is DTGVSQNPRHKITKRGQNVTFRCDPISEHNRLYWYRQTLGQGPEFLTYFQNEAQLEKSRLLSDRFSAERPKGSFSTLEIQRTEQGDSAMYLCASSLGQGFSGANVLTFGAGSRLTVL.

CDR3 protein: CASSPRLNTEAFF. The CDR3 DNA sequence: TGTGCCAGCTCACCGCGGCTGAACACTGAAGCTTTCTTT. This sequence joins TRBV18 and TRBJ1-1; D call uncertain. The CDR3 loop spans 13 amino acids. The V gene's germline CDR1 is KGHSH and CDR2 LQKENI. Deletions cut 3 bases from V and 0 bases from J, with 5 bases between.

The chain has TRBV2 and TRBJ2-3; 7 positions agree with TRBD2. V gave up 8 bases and J gave up 1 base; unmatched junction bases: 6. Germline V CDR1 and CDR2: SNHLY, FYNNEI. CDR3 length: 14 residues. The CDR3 nucleotides are TGTGCCAGCCGCGGGGGAACTGGCACAGATACGCAGTATTTT. Its protein product is CASRGGTGTDTQYF.

The CDR3 DNA follows: TGTGCCAGCTCAGACGGGCGGGGACGCGAGCAGTACTTC. Residues: CASSDGRGREQYF. This sequence joins TRBV18 and TRBJ2-7, with D perhaps TRBD2 (6 bases). Germline assignment: CDR1 KGHSH and CDR2 LQKENI. The CDR3 sequence is 13 residues long. V was cut by 5 bases and J by 6 bases, with 14 bases left in between.

The chain couples TRBV28 to TRBJ2-2, with D perhaps matching TRBD2 (5 bases). Looked up from germline, CDR1 is MDHEN and CDR2 is SYDVKM. The CDR3 consists of 16 residues. V was shortened by 6 bases and J by 0 bases, with 14 bases between the two germline ends. The CDR3 bases are TGTGCCAGCAGCCTCCTCGAGCGGACGAACACCGGGGAGCTGTTTTTT. Amino acid sequence: CASSLLERTNTGELFF.

The chain has TRBV28 and TRBJ1-5, with 8 bases lining up with TRBD1. The CDR3 runs 15 residues. Trimming removed 5 bases from V and 0 bases from J; junction bases left unmatched: 3. Germline V lookup: CDR1 MDHEN, CDR2 SYDVKM. The CDR3 spells CASSGTGYSNQPQHF. DNA for the CDR3: TGTGCCAGCAGTGGGACAGGATATAGCAATCAGCCCCAGCATTTT.

The table lists this clone with many counts. The chain uses TRBV2 and TRBJ1-3, with D unclear. Trimming stripped 6 bases from V and 0 bases from J, with 6 bases between. Germline V lookup: CDR1 SNHLY, CDR2 FYNNEI. This CDR3 is built from 13 residues. CDR3: CASSQDSGNTIYF. In DNA, the CDR3 is TGTGCCAGCAGCCAGGACTCTGGAAACACCATATATTTT.

This chain uses TRBV5-1 with TRBJ2-3; the D gene is possibly TRBD1 (6 bases). The CDR3 contains 15 residues. Trimming stripped 4 bases from V and 1 base from J, with 13 bases between. Germline lookup yields CDR1 SGHRS and CDR2 YFSETQ. The DNA of the CDR3 is TGCGCCAGCAGCCAGGACAGCTTAGGCACAGATACGCAGTATTTT. It yields the protein CASSQDSLGTDTQYF.

The chain couples TRBV3-1 (or the pseudogene TRBV3-2) to TRBJ1-2, with D unclear. V gave up 6 bases and J gave up 8 bases, with 10 bases separating them. CDR1 and CDR2 (germline): LGHDT, YNNKEL (reference sequence). The CDR3 covers 11 residues. DNA for the CDR3: TGTGCCAGCAGTCGCGCACTCGGCTACACCTTC. It codes for CASSRALGYTF.

V is TRBV19 and J is TRBJ2-5; the match to TRBD1 covers 11 bases. V trimming: 5 bases; J trimming: 4 bases; junction bases outside the gene matches: 9. Germline V gene lookup returns CDR1 LNHDA and CDR2 SQIVND (reference sequence). The CDR3 covers 16 residues. The CDR3 protein is CASSFGGTGGRETQYF. The CDR3 region has the DNA TGTGCCAGTAGTTTTGGCGGGACAGGGGGTCGAGAGACCCAGTACTTC.

The chain uses TRBV10-3 and TRBJ1-5, with unresolved D. Germline CDR1 and CDR2: ENHRY and SYGVKD. This CDR3 contains 13 residues. V lost 3 bases and J lost 6, with 9 bases in between. DNA of the CDR3: TGTGCCATCAGTGATGGGGAGGCTCAGCCCCAGCATTTT. It codes for CAISDGEAQPQHF.

The chain recombines TRBV13 with TRBJ2-7; 8 positions agree with TRBD1. In germline, CDR1 is PRHDT, CDR2 FYEKMQ (reference sequence). V lost 1 base, J lost 7 bases, and 12 bases stayed unmatched. This CDR3 is built from 16 residues. The CDR3 loop is CASSLVSRGPQGEQYF. CDR3 coding DNA: TGTGCCAGCAGCTTAGTTAGCAGGGGGCCCCAGGGGGAGCAGTACTTC.

The chain employs TRBV7-9 and TRBJ1-1; no firm D call. The V gene lost 0 bases and the J gene lost 5 bases, with 4 bases spanning the gap. The CDR3 runs 12 residues. Germline V CDR1 and CDR2: SEHNR, FQNEAQ (reference sequence). CDR3 bases: TGTGCCAGCAGCTTAGCGCTAACTGAAGCTTTCTTT. Its translation: CASSLALTEAFF. Filled out from reference TRBV7-9 and TRBJ1-1, the complete variable domain reads DTGVSQNPRHKITKRGQNVTFRCDPISEHNRLYWYRQTLGQGPEFLTYFQNEAQLEKSRLLSDRFSAERPKGSFSTLEIQRTEQGDSAMYLCASSLALTEAFFGQGTRLTVV.

The CDR3 nucleotides read TGTGCCAGCAGCTTGGGCCGGTTACCTGGAAACACCATATATTTT. It codes for CASSLGRLPGNTIYF. V and J are TRBV5-6 and TRBJ1-3; D remains unclear. From germline, CDR1 is SGHDT and CDR2 YYEEEE. This CDR3 is built from 15 residues. Trimming took 0 bases from V and 2 from J, leaving 9 bases between them.

This clone occurred once. The rearrangement uses TRBV28 and TRBJ2-3, with 8 nucleotides matching TRBD1. V lost 0 bases, J lost 1 base, and 15 bases stayed unmatched. This CDR3 comprises 20 residues. Germline V lookup: CDR1 MDHEN, CDR2 SYDVKM. The CDR3 protein is CASSLWNGKTGTGGTDTQYF. The DNA of the CDR3 is TGTGCCAGCAGTTTATGGAACGGGAAGACCGGGACAGGAGGCACAGATACGCAGTATTTT.